Listed below are T cell receptor beta chains from one sample, sequenced in a study of blood T cells in healthy people across ages. TCRdb re-analysed the 5' RACE reads in MiXCR, keeping a single row per CDR3 protein. The sample includes 650,000 to 1,000,000 distinct CDR3 sequences, roughly 40% of them seen just once. Sequencing input: blood. The receptors were gathered from a young man in good health. Both conserved end residues are part of each CDR3. Each record gives: CDR3 protein, CDR3 DNA, clone size, V gene, J gene, D gene, CDR3 length. D genes are given only for firm matches. Only part of the rows carry a size: once, few, many, or a class if the clone is expanded.

CASSLLTSYEQYF	TGTGCCAGCAGCTTACTCACCTCCTACGAGCAGTACTTC	many	TRBV5-5	TRBJ2-7	-	13
CASTAGNEQFF	TGCGCCAGCACCGCGGGCAATGAGCAGTTCTTC	many	TRBV4-1	TRBJ2-1	-	11
CASSSPGAMYTEAFF	TGCGCCAGCAGCTCCCCAGGAGCTATGTACACTGAAGCTTTCTTT	few	TRBV5-1	TRBJ1-1	-	15
CASRLREHSPLHF	TGTGCCAGCAGACTCAGAGAGCATTCACCCCTCCACTTT	few	TRBV28	TRBJ1-6	-	13
CASQTDSYKYHQFF	TGTGCCAGCCAGACGGATAGCTACAAGTACCACCAGTTCTTC	few	TRBV7-9	TRBJ2-1	-	14
CASSNLSGRETQYF	TGTGCCAGCAGCAACCTTAGCGGGAGAGAGACCCAGTACTTC	-	TRBV7-2	TRBJ2-5	TRBD2	14
CASRSRAASRAFF	TGTGCCAGCAGGAGCAGGGCCGCAAGCCGAGCTTTCTTT	-	TRBV28	TRBJ1-1	-	13
CASSPGQGMNTEAFF	TGTGCCAGCAGCCCCGGACAGGGGATGAACACTGAAGCTTTCTTT	many	TRBV5-1	TRBJ1-1	TRBD1	15
CSARDVRDSVYGYTF	TGCAGTGCTAGAGATGTGCGCGACAGTGTCTATGGCTACACCTTC	-	TRBV20-1	TRBJ1-2	-	15
CASSLEGRGTPAETQYF	TGTGCCAGCAGCTTAGAGGGGCGGGGAACCCCAGCGGAGACCCAGTACTTC	-	TRBV7-2	TRBJ2-5	-	17
CASSLPRTGVSYEQYF	TGTGCCAGCAGCTTGCCCCGGACAGGAGTCTCCTACGAGCAGTACTTC	many	TRBV5-6	TRBJ2-7	TRBD1	16
CATSDSTSGVLNEQFF	TGTGCCACCAGTGATTCGACTAGCGGGGTCTTAAATGAGCAGTTCTTC	few	TRBV24-1	TRBJ2-1	TRBD2	16
CASSLRAGSGYTF	TGTGCCAGCAGTTTAAGGGCAGGGAGCGGCTACACCTTC	-	TRBV12-3/TRBV12-4	TRBJ1-2	-	13
CASSQDVRVKEKLFF	TGCGCCAGCAGCCAAGATGTCAGAGTGAAGGAAAAACTGTTTTTT	-	TRBV4-3	TRBJ1-4	-	15
CASSHLTGVNQETQYF	TGTGCCAGCAGCCACCTGACAGGGGTTAACCAAGAGACCCAGTACTTC	-	TRBV3-1	TRBJ2-5	TRBD1	16
CASSLVRGGTEAFF	TGTGCCAGCAGCTTGGTTCGGGGGGGTACTGAAGCTTTCTTT	few	TRBV5-5	TRBJ1-1	-	14
CATQDRTNTGELFF	TGTGCCACCCAGGACAGGACGAACACCGGGGAGCTGTTTTTT	many	TRBV12-3/TRBV12-4	TRBJ2-2	TRBD1	14
CASSFPEWGQVPYEQYF	TGTGCCAGCAGTTTTCCGGAGTGGGGACAGGTCCCCTACGAGCAGTACTTC	-	TRBV11-2	TRBJ2-7	TRBD1	17
CSVGWQGYEQYF	TGCAGCGTTGGTTGGCAGGGCTACGAGCAGTACTTC	-	TRBV29-1	TRBJ2-7	-	12
CASSPDGWGQPQHF	TGTGCCAGCAGCCCGGACGGGTGGGGTCAGCCCCAGCATTTT	-	TRBV7-9	TRBJ1-5	-	14
CASSLAREGEQFF	TGTGCCAGCAGTTTAGCGAGGGAGGGTGAGCAGTTCTTC	many	TRBV12-3/TRBV12-4	TRBJ2-1	TRBD2	13
CASSYRHTQNIQYF	TGTGCCAGCAGTTATCGGCACACACAAAACATTCAGTACTTC	-	TRBV12-3/TRBV12-4	TRBJ2-4	-	14
CASSVKTSGFADTQYF	TGTGCCAGCAGCGTAAAGACTAGCGGTTTTGCAGATACGCAGTATTTT	few	TRBV9	TRBJ2-3	TRBD2	16
CASNLGGLNEKLFF	TGTGCCAGCAATCTAGGGGGCCTTAATGAAAAACTGTTTTTT	few	TRBV3-1	TRBJ1-4	TRBD1	14
CASSVIAGSYNEQFF	TGTGCCAGCAGCGTTATAGCGGGGTCTTACAATGAGCAGTTCTTC	-	TRBV9	TRBJ2-1	TRBD2	15
CASSHPTGGYTF	TGTGCCAGCAGCCACCCTACGGGGGGCTACACCTTC	few	TRBV14	TRBJ1-2	-	12
CASSLDRGGTEAFF	TGTGCCAGCAGTTTGGACAGGGGGGGCACTGAAGCTTTCTTT	few	TRBV7-2	TRBJ1-1	TRBD1	14
CASSVAETTQYF	TGTGCCAGCAGCGTCGCGGAAACGACCCAGTACTTC	many	TRBV9	TRBJ2-5	-	12
CASSQDLTRGTYEQYF	TGCGCCAGCAGCCAAGACCTAACCAGGGGCACCTACGAGCAGTACTTC	few	TRBV4-3	TRBJ2-7	-	16
CASSLGGDPSYEQYF	TGTGCCAGCAGTTTAGGCGGGGACCCCTCCTACGAGCAGTACTTC	-	TRBV12-3/TRBV12-4	TRBJ2-7	-	15
CASSREPRADTEAFF	TGCGCCAGCAGCCGTGAGCCCCGGGCCGACACTGAAGCTTTCTTT	few	TRBV4-3	TRBJ1-1	-	15